This is a list of T cell receptor beta chains from one sample in a study of blood T cell repertoires in COVID-19. Libraries were prepared by immunoSEQ multiplex PCR; TCRdb keeps only in-frame clonotypes and omits some of them. The sample yields over 350,000 clones, approximately 88% seen once. Sequenced material: PBMCs or T cells enriched from blood (not recorded which). Receptors originate from a woman between 25 and 40 years old with acute COVID-19. CDR3s include the opening cysteine and the closing phenylalanine or tryptophan. A D gene is named only where the DNA matches it firmly. Size values are once, few and many counts, or a class for expanded clones, and some rows have none.

d_gene	v_gene	abundance	j_gene	len	CDR3aa	CDR3nt
.	TRBV3-1/TRBV3-2	.	TRBJ1-5	15	CASSQGSGRNQPQHF	TGTGCCAGCAGCCAAGGCTCAGGCCGCAATCAGCCCCAGCATTTT
.	TRBV4-3	.	TRBJ2-3	17	CASSQDLGGFSTDTQYF	TGCGCCAGCAGCCAAGATTTGGGGGGATTCAGCACAGATACGCAGTATTTT
TRBD1	TRBV15	.	TRBJ2-7	18	CATSNLGTGYVNSYEQYF	TGTGCCACCAGCAACCTAGGGACAGGCTACGTTAACTCCTACGAGCAGTACTTC
TRBD2	TRBV6-1	.	TRBJ2-7	19	CASSDGGTSGGPLWVKQYF	TGTGCCAGCAGTGATGGGGGGACTAGCGGGGGACCCCTGTGGGTGAAGCAGTACTTC
.	TRBV3-1/TRBV3-2	.	TRBJ1-3	17	CASSQEGGIGIGNTIYF	TGTGCCAGCAGCCAAGAGGGGGGGATAGGGATTGGAAACACCATATATTTT
.	TRBV2	.	TRBJ2-1	12	CASSDWANEQFF	TGTGCCAGCAGTGATTGGGCCAATGAGCAGTTCTTC
TRBD2	TRBV5-1	.	TRBJ2-1	18	CASSLAPSGGHEDNEQFF	TGCGCCAGCAGCTTGGCCCCTAGCGGGGGGCATGAAGACAATGAGCAGTTCTTC
.	TRBV25-1	.	TRBJ2-7	16	CASSESGPGGPYEQYF	TGTGCCAGCAGTGAATCCGGGCCCGGGGGGCCCTACGAGCAGTACTTC
.	TRBV27	.	TRBJ1-6	16	CASSTAEGSYNSPLHF	TGTGCCAGCAGTACCGCGGAAGGATCCTATAATTCACCCCTCCACTTT
.	TRBV7-8	.	TRBJ2-7	14	CASSWDRETYEQYF	TGTGCCAGCAGCTGGGATCGGGAGACCTACGAGCAGTACTTC
.	TRBV2	once	TRBJ1-6	13	CASKTVADSPLHF	TGTGCCAGCAAGACAGTGGCCGATTCACCCCTCCACTTT
TRBD1	TRBV2	.	TRBJ1-6	16	CASTEDRAPHLSPLHF	TGTGCCAGCACTGAAGACAGGGCCCCTCACCTTTCACCCCTCCACTTT
.	TRBV5-5	.	TRBJ2-7	13	CASSQLGGLEQYF	TGTGCCAGCAGCCAGCTAGGCGGACTCGAGCAGTACTTC
.	TRBV7-7	.	TRBJ1-1	18	CASSLVWWTPGMNTEAFF	TGTGCCAGCAGCTTAGTTTGGTGGACCCCGGGGATGAACACTGAAGCTTTCTTT
TRBD2	TRBV5-6	.	TRBJ2-7	13	CASSLTSAGGETF	TGTGCCAGCAGCTTGACGTCAGCGGGGGGCGAGACCTTC
.	TRBV3-1/TRBV3-2	.	TRBJ2-7	12	CASSLLGLEQYF	TGTGCCAGCAGCCTATTGGGGCTCGAGCAGTACTTC
TRBD1	TRBV24-1	.	TRBJ1-5	21	CATSDLPQKSPGQGFNQPQHF	TGTGCCACCAGTGACTTACCGCAGAAGTCTCCGGGACAGGGCTTCAATCAGCCCCAGCATTTT
.	TRBV7-9	.	TRBJ2-5	14	CASSLDRPQETQYF	TGTGCCAGCAGCTTAGACAGGCCCCAAGAGACCCAGTACTTC
.	TRBV5-1	.	TRBJ2-3	14	CASSSTGGTDTQYF	TGCGCCAGCAGCTCGACGGGGGGCACAGATACGCAGTATTTT
.	TRBV9	.	TRBJ1-6	16	CASSLFDRTYNSPLHF	TGTGCCAGCAGCCTTTTCGACAGGACTTATAATTCACCCCTCCACTTT
TRBD1	TRBV2	.	TRBJ2-7	14	CASSDQGQGIVQYF	TGTGCCAGCAGTGATCAGGGACAGGGGATTGTGCAGTACTTC
TRBD1	TRBV27	.	TRBJ1-3	14	CASSSTGGANTIYF	TGTGCCAGCAGTTCCACAGGGGGAGCAAACACCATATATTTT
TRBD1	TRBV29-1	once	TRBJ1-3	15	CSVEEGGTAGNTIYF	TGCAGCGTTGAAGAGGGCGGGACAGCTGGAAACACCATATATTTT
TRBD1	TRBV10-3	.	TRBJ1-1	17	CAISDPLGRQGLTEAFF	TGTGCCATCAGTGACCCCTTAGGACGACAGGGTCTAACTGAAGCTTTCTTT
.	TRBV6-2/TRBV6-3	.	TRBJ1-2	13	CASSYGTDYGYTF	TGTGCCAGCAGTTACGGGACTGACTATGGCTACACCTTC
TRBD2	TRBV7-2	.	TRBJ2-3	17	CASSTGRRGGPRDTQYF	TGTGCCAGCAGCACCGGGCGTCGGGGGGGGCCGAGGGATACGCAGTATTTT
TRBD2	TRBV19	.	TRBJ2-3	14	CASSPGGSTDTQYF	TGTGCCAGTAGCCCGGGGGGGAGCACAGATACGCAGTATTTT
.	TRBV27	.	TRBJ2-2	15	CASSFSGQLPGELFF	TGTGCCAGCAGTTTCTCGGGACAACTCCCCGGGGAGCTGTTTTTT
.	TRBV2	.	TRBJ1-2	13	CASSGETGYGYTF	TGTGCCAGCAGTGGAGAGACCGGGTATGGCTACACCTTC
TRBD2	TRBV5-6	.	TRBJ2-5	16	CASSLRGLAPSRAQYF	TGTGCCAGCAGCTTGAGGGGACTAGCCCCCAGCCGGGCCCAGTACTTC
.	TRBV19	.	TRBJ1-2	15	CASSIGDGGDDSYTF	TGTGCCAGTAGTATAGGAGACGGAGGGGACGATTCCTACACCTTC
TRBD1	TRBV18	.	TRBJ1-4	16	CASSPRRTGGNEKLFF	TGTGCCAGCTCACCCCGAAGGACAGGGGGCAATGAAAAACTGTTTTTT
.	TRBV27	few	TRBJ1-2	13	CASSLGQAGGYTF	TGTGCCAGCAGTTTAGGGCAGGCAGGCGGCTACACCTTC
.	TRBV18	.	TRBJ1-1	15	CASSPRGGLNTEAFF	TGTGCCAGCTCACCACGGGGAGGGTTGAACACTGAAGCTTTCTTT
TRBD2	TRBV5-1	.	TRBJ2-1	16	CASSSGTSGGNPEQFF	TGCGCCAGCAGCTCCGGGACTAGCGGGGGAAACCCAGAGCAGTTCTTC
.	TRBV10-2	once	TRBJ1-2	13	CASSESAVYGYTF	TGCGCCAGCAGTGAGTCCGCAGTTTATGGCTACACCTTC
TRBD1	TRBV6-5	.	TRBJ2-7	13	CASSQDRGVEQYF	TGTGCCAGCAGTCAGGACAGGGGAGTCGAGCAGTACTTC
.	TRBV2	.	TRBJ1-1	14	CASSEGAAYTEAFF	TGTGCCAGCAGTGAAGGGGCCGCGTACACTGAAGCTTTCTTT
.	TRBV6-6	.	TRBJ1-2	14	CASSRTTINYGYTF	TGTGCCAGCAGCCGGACAACCATTAACTATGGCTACACCTTC
.	TRBV27	.	TRBJ1-1	13	CASSLSPNTEAFF	TGTGCCAGCAGTCTAAGCCCGAACACTGAAGCTTTCTTT
TRBD1	TRBV30	.	TRBJ2-7	13	CAWQTGDPYEQYF	TGTGCCTGGCAGACAGGGGATCCCTACGAGCAGTACTTC
.	TRBV27	once	TRBJ1-3	16	CASLLTRSLSGNTIYF	TGTGCCAGCCTTCTCACCCGGTCCCTCTCTGGAAACACCATATATTTT
TRBD2	TRBV9	few	TRBJ2-6	19	CASSDGGAITRSGANVLTF	TGTGCCAGCAGCGACGGGGGGGCAATCACCAGATCTGGGGCCAACGTCCTGACTTTC
TRBD1	TRBV19	.	TRBJ1-5	15	CASSQGQTINQPQHF	TGTGCCAGTAGTCAGGGACAGACTATAAATCAGCCCCAGCATTTT
.	TRBV7-2	.	TRBJ2-7	16	CASSLSGGALPYEQYF	TGTGCCAGCAGCTTGTCGGGCGGGGCACTACCCTACGAGCAGTACTTC
.	TRBV15	.	TRBJ2-2	14	CATSRGPGEWELFF	TGTGCCACCAGCAGAGGTCCGGGGGAGTGGGAGCTGTTTTTT
.	TRBV18	.	TRBJ2-7	12	CASSPRGPEQYF	TGTGCCAGCTCACCACGGGGGCCCGAGCAGTACTTC
TRBD1	TRBV5-1	.	TRBJ1-2	14	CASSQAGTGYGYTF	TGCGCCAGCAGCCAGGCCGGGACAGGGTATGGCTACACCTTC
TRBD1	TRBV7-8	.	TRBJ1-2	17	CASSFRGQGDSNYGYTF	TGTGCCAGCAGCTTCCGGGGACAGGGCGATTCTAACTATGGCTACACCTTC
.	TRBV2	.	TRBJ1-2	14	CASSEAPSGYGYTF	TGTGCCAGCAGTGAAGCGCCTTCAGGGTATGGCTACACCTTC
TRBD2	TRBV7-9	.	TRBJ2-1	17	CASSLELLAGAYNEQFF	TGTGCCAGCAGCTTAGAGTTACTAGCGGGGGCTTACAATGAGCAGTTCTTC
TRBD2	TRBV27	.	TRBJ2-5	15	CASSSSGGAFETQYF	TGTGCCAGCAGTTCCAGCGGGGGGGCCTTTGAGACCCAGTACTTC
TRBD1	TRBV5-5	.	TRBJ1-5	16	CASSLWGQGDNQPQHF	TGTGCCAGCAGCTTGTGGGGACAGGGTGACAATCAGCCCCAGCATTTT
.	TRBV10-3	.	TRBJ2-1	15	CAISGARQGWNEQFF	TGTGCCATCAGTGGCGCCCGCCAGGGTTGGAATGAGCAGTTCTTC
TRBD2	TRBV11-2	.	TRBJ2-3	18	CASSSQRGGRLNTDTQYF	TGTGCCAGCAGCTCTCAGCGGGGGGGCCGATTAAATACAGATACGCAGTATTTT
TRBD2	TRBV5-6	.	TRBJ2-3	16	CASSLAAGGWTDTQYF	TGTGCCAGCAGCTTGGCCGCGGGGGGCTGGACAGATACGCAGTATTTT
.	TRBV6-2/TRBV6-3	.	TRBJ2-5	13	CASSPDYQETQYF	TGTGCCAGCAGCCCCGACTACCAAGAGACCCAGTACTTC
.	TRBV5-6	.	TRBJ1-1	13	CASSLVLNTEAFF	TGTGCCAGCAGCTTGGTTCTAAACACTGAAGCTTTCTTT
TRBD2	TRBV25-1	.	TRBJ2-7	16	CASSPGLAGGPGEQYF	TGTGCCAGCAGTCCCGGTTTAGCGGGGGGACCCGGCGAGCAGTACTTC
.	TRBV7-9	.	TRBJ2-5	15	CASSLIMRGYETQYF	TGTGCCAGCAGCTTAATAATGCGTGGTTACGAGACCCAGTACTTC